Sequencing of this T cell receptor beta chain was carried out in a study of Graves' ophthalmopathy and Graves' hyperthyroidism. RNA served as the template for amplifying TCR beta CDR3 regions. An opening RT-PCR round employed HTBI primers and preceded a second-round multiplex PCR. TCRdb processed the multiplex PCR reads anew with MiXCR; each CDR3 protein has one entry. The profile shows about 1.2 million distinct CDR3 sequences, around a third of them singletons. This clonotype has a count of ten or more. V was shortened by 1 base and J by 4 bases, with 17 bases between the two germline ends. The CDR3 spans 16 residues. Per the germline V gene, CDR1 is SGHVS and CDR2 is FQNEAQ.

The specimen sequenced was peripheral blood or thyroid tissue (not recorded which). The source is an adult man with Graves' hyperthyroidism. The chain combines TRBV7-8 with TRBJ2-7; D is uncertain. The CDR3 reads CASSLGRERRKYEQYF. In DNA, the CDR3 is TGTGCCAGCAGCTTAGGTCGCGAGAGACGAAAATACGAGCAGTACTTC.